The 24 T cell receptor beta chains reported below all come from one sample, sequenced in a study of blood T cell repertoires in COVID-19. Profiled with immunoSEQ multiplex PCR; TCRdb holds only in-frame clones, not every one. This sample carries some 240,000 clones, around 86% of them seen once, and the ten largest clones take around 3%. The sequencing input was PBMCs or T cells enriched from blood (not recorded which). These receptor sequences come from a woman aged 40 to 55 with acute COVID-19.

V is TRBV6-6 and J is TRBJ2-5; 7 positions agree with TRBD2. With 5 bases clipped from V and 5 bases from J, the junction kept 14 bases outside the gene matches. The CDR3 totals 16 residues. The V gene's germline CDR1 is MNHNY and CDR2 SVGAGI (reference sequence). CDR3 bases: TGTGCCAGCAGTCCCTCGGAGGGCGGGAGTGGTGAGACCCAGTACTTC. Its translation: CASSPSEGGSGETQYF.

The chain recombines TRBV27 with TRBJ2-7; 9 bases map to TRBD1. The trim removed 4 bases at V and 3 bases at J, leaving 4 bases unmatched. This CDR3 is built from 14 residues. CDR1 and CDR2 from the germline V gene are MNHEY and SMNVEV (reference sequence). The CDR3 DNA follows: TGTGCCAGCAGTTCCGGGACAGGGCACTACGAGCAGTACTTC. This sequence encodes CASSSGTGHYEQYF.

The chain carries TRBV4-1 and TRBJ2-7; 12 bases map to TRBD1. The CDR3 has 16 residues. After removal of 4 bases from V and 2 bases from J, the junction contained 6 bases not matched to a gene. Per germline, CDR1 MGHRA and CDR2 YSYEKL. CDR3 loop: CASSRIRDRGPYEQYF. The CDR3, as DNA: TGCGCCAGCAGCCGAATCCGGGACAGGGGGCCCTACGAGCAGTACTTC.

This chain joins TRBV30 and TRBJ2-7; 12 nucleotides match TRBD2. Per germline, CDR1 GTSNPN and CDR2 SVGIG (reference sequence). Germline trimming cut 5 bases from V and 3 bases from J; bases unmatched to any gene: 5. The CDR3 has 14 amino acids. CDR3 loop: CAWGGLAGFYEQYF. Written as DNA, the CDR3 is TGTGCCTGGGGGGGACTAGCGGGCTTCTACGAGCAGTACTTC.

This sequence joins TRBV9 and TRBJ2-3; D is possibly TRBD2 (6 bases). Trimming cost V 2 bases and J 1 base, with 11 bases left between them. Germline CDR1 and CDR2: SGDLS and YYNGEE. CDR3 length: 15 amino acids. The CDR3 sequence: CASSVYGSGTDTQYF. The CDR3 coding sequence is TGTGCCAGCAGCGTTTACGGGAGCGGCACAGATACGCAGTATTTT.

The chain links TRBV30 to TRBJ1-5; TRBD1 aligns across 7 bases. The V and J ends lost 5 bases and 0 bases, in that order; junction bases with no gene match: 4. The germline V gene encodes CDR1 GTSNPN and CDR2 SVGIG (reference sequence). The CDR3 contains 14 residues. The CDR3 loop reads CAWGGQYSNQPQHF. The DNA for the CDR3 is TGTGCCTGGGGGGGACAGTATAGCAATCAGCCCCAGCATTTT.

The chain carries TRBV6-1 and TRBJ2-2; possibly TRBD2 for D (5 bases). The CDR3 sequence is 16 residues long. CDR1 and CDR2 from the germline V gene are MNHNS and SASEGT. Deletions cut 4 bases from V and 0 bases from J, with 12 bases between. CDR3 DNA sequence: TGTGCCAGCAGTGCCGCTAGCACAACGAACACCGGGGAGCTGTTTTTT. Amino acids: CASSAASTTNTGELFF.

The gene calls are TRBV9 and TRBJ1-1; TRBD1 matches at 7 bases. V was clipped by 3 bases and J by 0 bases; unmatched bases: 14. The CDR3 spans 18 residues. From germline, CDR1 is SGDLS and CDR2 YYNGEE. The CDR3, as DNA: TGTGCCAGCAGCGCCACCGCAGGAATACAGGGGATGAACACTGAAGCTTTCTTT. It encodes CASSATAGIQGMNTEAFF.

The gene calls are TRBV19 and TRBJ1-5; TRBD1 matches at 7 bases. Germline CDR1 reads LNHDA; CDR2 reads SQIVND (reference sequence). V shed 5 bases and J 6 bases; nucleotides not matched to a gene: 7. This CDR3 has 14 residues. The CDR3 nucleotides are TGTGCCAGTAGTCTAAGACAGGGTGGTCAGCCCCAGCATTTT. Residues: CASSLRQGGQPQHF.

The chain joins TRBV7-8 to TRBJ1-5; maybe TRBD1 (5 bases). Germline CDR1 is SGHVS and CDR2 is FQNEAQ. This CDR3 region has 15 residues. Trimming removed 4 bases from V and 2 bases from J, with 12 bases in between. CDR3 sequence reads: CASSSWGGGNQPQHF. The CDR3 DNA sequence: TGTGCCAGCAGCTCATGGGGGGGAGGCAATCAGCCCCAGCATTTT.

This sequence joins TRBV19 and TRBJ1-1; D perhaps matches TRBD1 (6 bases). CDR3 length: 17 residues. V was pared by 3 bases and J by 0 bases, with 17 bases between. Germline CDR1 and CDR2: LNHDA and SQIVND (reference sequence). The DNA for the CDR3 is TGTGCCAGTAGTATTTCAGGGGCGAGTTACATGAACACTGAAGCTTTCTTT. Its translation is CASSISGASYMNTEAFF.

V is TRBV29-1 and J is TRBJ1-2; D perhaps matches TRBD1 (5 bases). The length of the CDR3 is 12 residues. In germline, CDR1 is SQVTM, CDR2 ANQGSEA. V shed 4 bases and J shed 8 bases, with 14 bases lying between them. CDR3 DNA: TGCAGCGTTGTAGGGGCCCTTGAGGGCTACACCTTC. As protein: CSVVGALEGYTF.

J is TRBJ2-7 and V is TRBV7-9; 8 bases align to TRBD2. The CDR3 has 17 residues. Germline loops: CDR1 SEHNR, CDR2 FQNEAQ (reference sequence). The ends lost 4 bases at V and 1 base at J; junction bases unmatched: 12. CDR3 DNA: TGTGCCAGCAGCTCCGGCGGGGTGAGCGGGAGTTCCTACGAGCAGTACTTC. The encoded protein is CASSSGGVSGSSYEQYF.

The chain combines TRBV5-8 with TRBJ2-5, with D maybe TRBD1 (8 bases). The V end lost 0 bases, the J end lost 6 bases, and 12 bases lay between the germline ends. The CDR3 loop spans 14 amino acids. Germline V CDR1 and CDR2: SGHTS, YDEGEE. This CDR3 is CASSLEQGGKTQYF. CDR3 sequence (DNA): TGTGCCAGCAGCTTGGAACAGGGGGGGAAGACCCAGTACTTC.

Concerning this clone itself: The junction departs from germline at one end; a sequencing error may be responsible. The chain carries TRBV7-7 and TRBJ2-2; 7 nucleotides agree with TRBD2. Germline-derived CDR1 and CDR2 are SSHAT and FNYEAQ (reference sequence). This CDR3 is 16 amino acids long. CDR3 amino acids: CASSFEAGDNTGELFF. The CDR3 nucleotides are TGTGCTAGCAGCTTCGAGGCGGGAGATAACACCGGGGAGCTGTTTTTT.

This clone came up once. This chain joins TRBV28 and TRBJ1-2; weak D call: TRBD1 (5 bases). CDR1 is MDHEN and CDR2 is SYDVKM in the germline V gene. The CDR3 consists of 18 residues. The V gene lost 2 bases and the J gene lost 6 bases, with 25 bases spanning the gap. CDR3: CASSLVSWALEGFNGYTF. CDR3 bases: TGTGCCAGCAGTTTAGTCTCTTGGGCGTTGGAGGGGTTTAATGGCTACACCTTC.

The V and J genes are TRBV21-1 and TRBJ2-1; TRBD1 is the table's D call, not checked against the DNA. TRBV21-1 is labeled a pseudogene. The CDR3 has 19 residues. The CDR3 here is CASSKTGQGNSGSYNEQFF. Here the CDR3 DNA reads TGTGCCAGCAGCAAAACCGGACAGGGAAATTCAGGCTCCTACAATGAGCAGTTCTTC.

This clone was seen a few times. V usage is TRBV27 and J usage is TRBJ1-1, with D unclear. Germline CDR1 reads MNHEY; CDR2 reads SMNVEV (reference sequence). V lost 4 bases to trimming and J lost 0 bases, with 18 bases between them. The CDR3 consists of 17 residues. The DNA of the CDR3 is TGTGCCAGCAGTTCACCCCTTTTAGGAGGGTTGAACACTGAAGCTTTCTTT. As protein: CASSSPLLGGLNTEAFF.

This rearrangement joins TRBV19 to TRBJ2-7; 8 nucleotides line up with TRBD1. Trimming took 5 bases from V and 2 from J; bases not matched to a gene: 8. The CDR3 has 15 amino acids. The germline V gene encodes CDR1 LNHDA and CDR2 SQIVND (reference sequence). CDR3 residues: CASSRTGTGAYEQYF. The CDR3 bases are TGTGCCAGTAGTCGAACCGGGACAGGAGCCTACGAGCAGTACTTC.

This chain links TRBV5-5 with TRBJ2-1; 8 nucleotides agree with TRBD2. The trim removed 1 base at V and 5 bases at J, leaving 8 bases unmatched. The CDR3 totals 16 residues. CDR1 is SGHKS, CDR2 YYEKEE, per germline (reference sequence). CDR3 loop: CASSLTASGYNNEQFF. For the CDR3, the DNA is TGTGCCAGCAGCTTGACGGCTAGCGGGTATAACAATGAGCAGTTCTTC.

J is TRBJ1-1 and V is TRBV29-1; D gene uncertain. The CDR3 is 10 residues long. In germline, CDR1 is SQVTM, CDR2 ANQGSEA. V was trimmed by 4 bases and J by 4 bases, leaving 4 bases between them. The CDR3 is CSVARTEAFF. DNA of the CDR3: TGCAGCGTTGCCCGCACTGAAGCTTTCTTT.

This rearrangement joins TRBV28 to TRBJ2-2, with TRBD1 matching 9 bases. Germline CDR1 is MDHEN and CDR2 is SYDVKM. V trimming: 6 bases; J trimming: 7 bases; junction bases outside the gene matches: 9. This CDR3 contains 15 residues. DNA of the CDR3: TGTGCCAGCAGGGCCGGGACAGGGAGGGACGGGGAGCTGTTTTTT. It specifies CASRAGTGRDGELFF.

V usage is TRBV9 and J usage is TRBJ2-5, with D possibly matching TRBD2 (5 bases). The length of the CDR3 is 16 residues. V was cut by 0 bases and J by 2 bases, with 14 bases left in between. The germline V gene encodes CDR1 SGDLS and CDR2 YYNGEE. The CDR3 is CASSVEEGQGQETQYF. The CDR3 DNA is TGTGCCAGCAGCGTAGAAGAGGGTCAAGGGCAAGAGACCCAGTACTTC.

This clone came up a few times. This sequence joins TRBV19 and TRBJ2-7, with 7 positions matching TRBD2. V was clipped by 5 bases and J by 1 base; unmatched bases: 8. The CDR3 sequence is 15 residues long. CDR1 and CDR2 from the germline V gene are LNHDA and SQIVND (reference sequence). Here the CDR3 DNA reads TGTGCCAGTAGTGGTCAAGCGGGGTCTTCCTACGAGCAGTACTTC. Its translation: CASSGQAGSSYEQYF.